This T cell receptor (beta chain) was sequenced for a study of cytomegalovirus exposure and HLA in healthy donors. Whole-study results and caveats: Most TCRs appeared rarely, but some public TCRs recurred in many donors. A later analysis showed HLA-associated TCR beta chains outstripping equally common others in clonal expansion.

In the case of this clone: Its antigen is not identified.

V was pared by 4 bases and J by 0 bases, with 2 bases of the junction left unmatched. In germline, CDR1 is SGHAT, CDR2 FQNNGV. This CDR3 comprises 14 residues. Samples came from healthy bone marrow donors. The PCR had 60 Vbeta and 13 Jbeta primers. TCRdb's copy holds only in-frame clones and misses some; the assay was immunoSEQ multiplex PCR. There are 90,000 to 150,000 clones in the sample; 75% to 90% occur only once, and more than 1.5% lies in the top ten. Sequencing was done on a sample of PBMCs. The rearrangement uses TRBV11-2 and TRBJ1-1; 7 bases match TRBD1. The receptor was isolated from a man in his forties or fifties in good health and CMV-seronegative. The CDR3 DNA follows: TGTGCCAGCAGCTCAGACAGGGTGAACACTGAAGCTTTCTTT. It codes for CASSSDRVNTEAFF.